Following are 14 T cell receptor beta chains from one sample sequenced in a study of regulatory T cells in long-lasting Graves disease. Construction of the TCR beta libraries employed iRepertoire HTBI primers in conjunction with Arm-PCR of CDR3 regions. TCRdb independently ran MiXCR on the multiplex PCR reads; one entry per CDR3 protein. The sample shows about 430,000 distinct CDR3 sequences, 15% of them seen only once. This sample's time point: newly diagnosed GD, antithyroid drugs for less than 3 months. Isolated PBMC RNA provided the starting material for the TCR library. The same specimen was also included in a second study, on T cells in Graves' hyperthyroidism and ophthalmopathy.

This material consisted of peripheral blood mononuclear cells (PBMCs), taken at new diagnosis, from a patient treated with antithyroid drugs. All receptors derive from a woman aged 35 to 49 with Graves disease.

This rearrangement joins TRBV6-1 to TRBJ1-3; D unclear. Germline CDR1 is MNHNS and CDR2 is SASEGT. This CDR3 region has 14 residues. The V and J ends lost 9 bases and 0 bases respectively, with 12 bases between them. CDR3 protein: CASNRLNSGNTIYF. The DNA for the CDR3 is TGTGCCAGTAATCGCCTGAACTCTGGAAACACCATATATTTT.

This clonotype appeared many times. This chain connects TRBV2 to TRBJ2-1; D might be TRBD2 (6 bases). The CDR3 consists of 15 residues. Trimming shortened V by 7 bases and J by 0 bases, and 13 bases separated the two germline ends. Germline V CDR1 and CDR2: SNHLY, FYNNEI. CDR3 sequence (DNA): TGTGCCAGCAACCTACTAGCAGGCTCCTACAATGAGCAGTTCTTC. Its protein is CASNLLAGSYNEQFF. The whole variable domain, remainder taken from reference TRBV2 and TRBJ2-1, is EPEVTQTPSHQVTQMGQEVILRCVPISNHLYFYWYRQILGQKVEFLVSFYNNEISEKSEIFDDQFSVERPDGSNFTLKIRSTKLEDSAMYFCASNLLAGSYNEQFFGPGTRLTVL.

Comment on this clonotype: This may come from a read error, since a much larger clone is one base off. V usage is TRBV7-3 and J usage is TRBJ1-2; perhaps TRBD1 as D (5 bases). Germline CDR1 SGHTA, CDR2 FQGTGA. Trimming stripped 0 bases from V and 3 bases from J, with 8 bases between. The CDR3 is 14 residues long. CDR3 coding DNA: TGTGCCAGCAGCTTAACGAGGGACGACTATGGCTACACCTTC. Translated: CASSLTRDDYGYTF.

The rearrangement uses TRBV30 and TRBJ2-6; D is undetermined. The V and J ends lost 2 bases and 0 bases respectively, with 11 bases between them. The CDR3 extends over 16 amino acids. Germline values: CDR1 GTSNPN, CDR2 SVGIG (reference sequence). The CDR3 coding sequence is TGTGCCTGGAGTTCCTATAGGATCTCTGGGGCCAACGTCCTGACTTTC. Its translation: CAWSSYRISGANVLTF. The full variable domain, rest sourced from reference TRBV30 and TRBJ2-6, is SQTIHQWPATLVQPVGSPLSLECTVEGTSNPNLYWYRQAAGRGLQLLFYSVGIGQISSEVPQNLSASRPQDRQFILSSKKLLLSDSGFYLCAWSSYRISGANVLTFGAGSRLTVL.

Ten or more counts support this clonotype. The CDR3 is CASSPSGTGAQGADTQYF. DNA for the CDR3: TGTGCCAGCTCACCCTCCGGGACAGGGGCCCAAGGCGCAGATACGCAGTATTTT. The chain carries TRBV18 and TRBJ2-3; 10 positions match TRBD1. The CDR3 contains 18 residues. Germline CDR1 KGHSH, CDR2 LQKENI. The trim removed 3 bases at V and 4 bases at J, leaving 13 bases unmatched.

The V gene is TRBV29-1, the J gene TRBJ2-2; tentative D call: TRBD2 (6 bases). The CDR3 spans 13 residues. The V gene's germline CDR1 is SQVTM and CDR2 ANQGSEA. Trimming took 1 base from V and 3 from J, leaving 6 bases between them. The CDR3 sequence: CSVEAGDTGELFF. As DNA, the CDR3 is TGCAGCGTTGAAGCGGGAGACACCGGGGAGCTGTTTTTT.

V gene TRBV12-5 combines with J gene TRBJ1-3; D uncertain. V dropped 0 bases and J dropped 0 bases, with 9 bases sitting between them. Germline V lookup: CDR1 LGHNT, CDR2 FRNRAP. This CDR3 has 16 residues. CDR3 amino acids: CASGLVIRGSGNTIYF. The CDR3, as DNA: TGTGCTAGTGGTTTGGTAATAAGAGGCTCTGGAAACACCATATATTTT.

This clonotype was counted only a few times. CDR3 DNA sequence: TGTGCCAGCAGTTACCGGGCAAGCGGGTCCTACGAGCAGTACTTC. This gives the protein CASSYRASGSYEQYF. The chain carries TRBV6-5 and TRBJ2-7; tentative D call: TRBD2 (6 bases). This CDR3 is built from 15 residues. In germline, CDR1 is MNHEY, CDR2 SVGAGI. With 2 bases removed from V and 1 base from J, the gap between germline ends came to 12 bases.

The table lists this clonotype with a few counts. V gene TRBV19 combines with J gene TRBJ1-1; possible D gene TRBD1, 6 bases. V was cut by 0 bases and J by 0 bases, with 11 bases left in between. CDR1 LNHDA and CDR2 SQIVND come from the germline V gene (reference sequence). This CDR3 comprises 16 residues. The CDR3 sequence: CASSIEGGTMNTEAFF. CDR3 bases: TGTGCCAGTAGTATAGAAGGGGGGACTATGAACACTGAAGCTTTCTTT.

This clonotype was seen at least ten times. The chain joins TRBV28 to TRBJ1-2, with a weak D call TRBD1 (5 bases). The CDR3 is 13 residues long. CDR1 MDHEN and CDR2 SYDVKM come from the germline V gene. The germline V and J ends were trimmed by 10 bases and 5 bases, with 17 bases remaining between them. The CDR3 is CATVGGGEYGYTF. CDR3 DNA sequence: TGTGCCACCGTCGGCGGGGGAGAGTATGGCTACACCTTC.

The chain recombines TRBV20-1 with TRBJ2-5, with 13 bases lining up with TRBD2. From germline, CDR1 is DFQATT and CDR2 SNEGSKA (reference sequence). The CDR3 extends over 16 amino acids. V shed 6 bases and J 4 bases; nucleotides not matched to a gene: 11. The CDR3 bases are TGCAGTGCCCAGGGGACTAGCGGGAATCAGGCAGAGACCCAGTACTTC. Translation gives CSAQGTSGNQAETQYF.

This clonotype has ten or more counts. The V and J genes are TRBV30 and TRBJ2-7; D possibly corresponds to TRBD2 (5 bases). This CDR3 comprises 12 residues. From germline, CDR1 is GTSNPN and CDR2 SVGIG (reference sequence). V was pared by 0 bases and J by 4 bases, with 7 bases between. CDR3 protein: CAWSVRGYEQYF. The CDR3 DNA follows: TGTGCCTGGAGTGTCCGAGGGTACGAGCAGTACTTC.

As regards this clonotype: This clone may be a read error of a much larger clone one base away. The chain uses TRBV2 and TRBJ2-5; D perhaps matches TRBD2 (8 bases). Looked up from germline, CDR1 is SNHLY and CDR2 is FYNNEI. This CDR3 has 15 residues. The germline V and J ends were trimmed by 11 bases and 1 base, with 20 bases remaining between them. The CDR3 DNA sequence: TGTGCCGGCACCCGGGAGGGGGCATCCCAAGAGACCCAGTACTTC. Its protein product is CAGTREGASQETQYF.

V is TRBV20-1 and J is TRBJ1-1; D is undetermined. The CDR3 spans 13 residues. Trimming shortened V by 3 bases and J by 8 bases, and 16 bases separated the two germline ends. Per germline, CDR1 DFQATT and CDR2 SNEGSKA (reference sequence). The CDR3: CSARTDVREEAFF. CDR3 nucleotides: TGCAGTGCTAGGACGGACGTCAGAGAAGAAGCTTTCTTT.